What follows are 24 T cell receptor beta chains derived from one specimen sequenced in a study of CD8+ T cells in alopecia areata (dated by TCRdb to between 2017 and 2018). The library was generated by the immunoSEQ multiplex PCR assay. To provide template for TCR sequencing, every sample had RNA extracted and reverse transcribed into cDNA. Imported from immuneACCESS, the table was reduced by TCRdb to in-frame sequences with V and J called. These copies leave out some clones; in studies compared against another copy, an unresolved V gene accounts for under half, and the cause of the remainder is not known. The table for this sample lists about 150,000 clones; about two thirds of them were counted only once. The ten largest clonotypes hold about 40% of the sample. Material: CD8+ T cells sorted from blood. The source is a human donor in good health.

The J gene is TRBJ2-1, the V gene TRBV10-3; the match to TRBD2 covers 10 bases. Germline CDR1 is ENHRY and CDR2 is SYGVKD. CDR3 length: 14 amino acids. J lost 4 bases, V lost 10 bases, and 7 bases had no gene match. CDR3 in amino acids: CATKGLADYNEQFF. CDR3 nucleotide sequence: TGTGCCACTAAAGGACTAGCGGATTACAATGAGCAGTTCTTC.

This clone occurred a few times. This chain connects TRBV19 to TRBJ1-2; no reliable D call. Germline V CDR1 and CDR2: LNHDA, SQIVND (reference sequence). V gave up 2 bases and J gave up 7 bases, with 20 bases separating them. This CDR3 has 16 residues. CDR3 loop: CASSILLFGESVGYTF. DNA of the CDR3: TGTGCCAGTAGTATACTGCTTTTCGGGGAATCGGTTGGCTACACCTTC.

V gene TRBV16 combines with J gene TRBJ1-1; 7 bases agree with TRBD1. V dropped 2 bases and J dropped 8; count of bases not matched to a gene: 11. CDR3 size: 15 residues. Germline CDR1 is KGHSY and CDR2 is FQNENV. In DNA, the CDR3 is TGTGCCAGCAGCCAAGGACAGGCAAAGTTCCAAGAAGCTTTCTTT. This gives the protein CASSQGQAKFQEAFF.

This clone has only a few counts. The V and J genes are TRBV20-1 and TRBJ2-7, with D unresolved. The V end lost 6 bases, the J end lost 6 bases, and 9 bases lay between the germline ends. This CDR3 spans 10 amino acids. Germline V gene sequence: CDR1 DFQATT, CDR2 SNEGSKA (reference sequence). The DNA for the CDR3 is TGCAGTGCCGAGACCCTCGAGCAGTACTTC. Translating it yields CSAETLEQYF.

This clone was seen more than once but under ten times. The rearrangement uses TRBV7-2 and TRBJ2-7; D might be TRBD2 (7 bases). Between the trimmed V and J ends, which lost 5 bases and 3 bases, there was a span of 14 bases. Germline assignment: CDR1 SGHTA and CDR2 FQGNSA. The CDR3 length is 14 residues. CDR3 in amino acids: CASSPAGGLYEQYF. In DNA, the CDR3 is TGTGCCAGCAGCCCGGCCGGGGGGCTCTACGAGCAGTACTTC.

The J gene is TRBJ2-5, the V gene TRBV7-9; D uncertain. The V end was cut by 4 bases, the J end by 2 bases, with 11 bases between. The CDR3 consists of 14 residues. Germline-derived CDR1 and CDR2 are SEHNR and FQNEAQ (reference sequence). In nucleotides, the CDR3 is TGTGCCAGCAGCTCACCGGCCATTCAAGAGACCCAGTACTTC. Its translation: CASSSPAIQETQYF.

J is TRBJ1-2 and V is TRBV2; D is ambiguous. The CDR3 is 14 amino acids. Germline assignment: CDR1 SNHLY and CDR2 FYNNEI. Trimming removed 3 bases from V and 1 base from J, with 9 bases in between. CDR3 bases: TGTGCCAGCAGTGAGCTTCCGAATAACTATGGCTACACCTTC. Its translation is CASSELPNNYGYTF.

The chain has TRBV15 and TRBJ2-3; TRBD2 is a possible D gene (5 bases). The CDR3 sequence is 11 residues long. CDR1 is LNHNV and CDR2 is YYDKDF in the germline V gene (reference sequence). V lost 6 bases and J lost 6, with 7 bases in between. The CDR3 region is CATRWRDTQYF. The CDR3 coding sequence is TGTGCCACCAGGTGGAGGGATACGCAGTATTTT. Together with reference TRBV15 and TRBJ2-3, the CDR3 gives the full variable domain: DAMVIQNPRYQVTQFGKPVTLSCSQTLNHNVMYWYQQKSSQAPKLLFHYYDKDFNNEADTPDNFQSRRPNTSFCFLDIRSPGLGDTAMYLCATRWRDTQYFGPGTRLTVL.

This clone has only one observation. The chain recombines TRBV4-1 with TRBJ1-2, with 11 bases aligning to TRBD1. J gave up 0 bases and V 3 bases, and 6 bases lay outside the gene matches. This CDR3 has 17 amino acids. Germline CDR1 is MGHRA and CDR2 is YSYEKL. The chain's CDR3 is CASSHQGQGVTNYGYTF. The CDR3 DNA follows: TGCGCCAGCAGCCATCAGGGACAGGGGGTAACTAACTATGGCTACACCTTC.

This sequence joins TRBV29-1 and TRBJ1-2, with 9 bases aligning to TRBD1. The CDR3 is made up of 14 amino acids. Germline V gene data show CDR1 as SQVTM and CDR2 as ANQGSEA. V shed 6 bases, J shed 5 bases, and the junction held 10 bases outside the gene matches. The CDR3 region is CSVGGQGRDYGYTF. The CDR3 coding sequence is TGCAGCGTAGGGGGACAGGGACGTGATTATGGCTACACCTTC.

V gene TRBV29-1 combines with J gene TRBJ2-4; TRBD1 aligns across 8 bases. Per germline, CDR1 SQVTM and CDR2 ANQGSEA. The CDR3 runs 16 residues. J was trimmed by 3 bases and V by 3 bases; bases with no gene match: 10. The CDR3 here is CSVDSGTGGSKNIQYF. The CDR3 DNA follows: TGCAGCGTTGATTCGGGGACAGGAGGAAGCAAAAACATTCAGTACTTC.

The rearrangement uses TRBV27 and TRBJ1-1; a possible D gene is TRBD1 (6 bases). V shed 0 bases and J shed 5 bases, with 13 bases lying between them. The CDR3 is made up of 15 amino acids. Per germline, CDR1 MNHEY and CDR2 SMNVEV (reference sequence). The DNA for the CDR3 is TGTGCCAGCAGTTTATCGGCAGGGGTAGGGACTGAAGCTTTCTTT. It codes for CASSLSAGVGTEAFF.

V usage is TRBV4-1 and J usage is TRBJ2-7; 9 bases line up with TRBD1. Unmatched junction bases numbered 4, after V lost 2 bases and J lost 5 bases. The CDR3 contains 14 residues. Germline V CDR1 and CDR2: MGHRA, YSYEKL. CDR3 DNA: TGCGCCAGCAGCCAACGACAGGGGGTCAACGAGCAGTACTTC. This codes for CASSQRQGVNEQYF.

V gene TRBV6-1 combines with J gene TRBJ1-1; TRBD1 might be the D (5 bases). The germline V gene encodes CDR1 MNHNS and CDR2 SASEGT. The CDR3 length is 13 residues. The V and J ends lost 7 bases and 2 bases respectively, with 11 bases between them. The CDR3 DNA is TGTGCCAGCACGGCAGGGCCAAACACTGAAGCTTTCTTT. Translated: CASTAGPNTEAFF.

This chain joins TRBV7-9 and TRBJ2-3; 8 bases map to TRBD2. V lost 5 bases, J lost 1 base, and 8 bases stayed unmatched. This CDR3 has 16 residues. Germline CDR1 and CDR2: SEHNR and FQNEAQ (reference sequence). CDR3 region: CASSQDSGKGTDTQYF. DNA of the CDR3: TGTGCCAGCAGCCAGGATAGCGGGAAAGGCACAGATACGCAGTATTTT.

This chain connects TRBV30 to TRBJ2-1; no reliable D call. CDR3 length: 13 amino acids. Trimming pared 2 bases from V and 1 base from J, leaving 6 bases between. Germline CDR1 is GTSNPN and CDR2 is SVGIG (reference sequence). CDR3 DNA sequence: TGTGCCTGGAGTCGCGAATCCTACAATGAGCAGTTCTTC. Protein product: CAWSRESYNEQFF.

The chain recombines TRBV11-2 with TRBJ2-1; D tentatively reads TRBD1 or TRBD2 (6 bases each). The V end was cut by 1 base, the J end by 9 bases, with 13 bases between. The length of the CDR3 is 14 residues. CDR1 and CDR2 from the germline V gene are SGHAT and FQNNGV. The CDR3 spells CASSLAPGAGEQFF. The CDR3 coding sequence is TGTGCCAGCAGCTTAGCCCCGGGGGCGGGTGAGCAGTTCTTC.

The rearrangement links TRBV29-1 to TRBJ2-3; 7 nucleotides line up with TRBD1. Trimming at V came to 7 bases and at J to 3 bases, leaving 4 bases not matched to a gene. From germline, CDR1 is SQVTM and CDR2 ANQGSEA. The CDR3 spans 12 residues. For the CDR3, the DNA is TGCAGCGGGGGACAGTCAACAGATACGCAGTATTTT. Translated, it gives CSGGQSTDTQYF.

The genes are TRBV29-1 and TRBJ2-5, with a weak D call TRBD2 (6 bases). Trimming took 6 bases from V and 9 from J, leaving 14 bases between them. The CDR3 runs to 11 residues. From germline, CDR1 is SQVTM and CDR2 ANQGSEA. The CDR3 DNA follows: TGCAGCGTATCGGCCTCGGGGGCCCAGTACTTC. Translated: CSVSASGAQYF.

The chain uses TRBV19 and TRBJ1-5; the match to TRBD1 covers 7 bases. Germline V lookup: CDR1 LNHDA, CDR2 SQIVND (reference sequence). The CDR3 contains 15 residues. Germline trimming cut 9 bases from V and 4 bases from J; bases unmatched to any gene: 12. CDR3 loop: CASQIGQAANQPQHF. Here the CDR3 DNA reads TGTGCCAGCCAAATCGGACAGGCCGCTAATCAGCCCCAGCATTTT.

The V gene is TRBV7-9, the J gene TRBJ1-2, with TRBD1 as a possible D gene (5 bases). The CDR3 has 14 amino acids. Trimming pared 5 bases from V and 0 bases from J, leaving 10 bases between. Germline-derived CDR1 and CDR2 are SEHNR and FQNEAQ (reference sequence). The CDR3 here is CASSQVQANYGYTF. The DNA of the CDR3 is TGTGCCAGCAGCCAGGTACAGGCTAACTATGGCTACACCTTC.

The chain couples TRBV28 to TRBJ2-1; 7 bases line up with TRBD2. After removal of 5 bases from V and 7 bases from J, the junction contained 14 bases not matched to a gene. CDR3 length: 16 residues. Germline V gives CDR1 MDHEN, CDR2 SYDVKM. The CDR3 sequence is CASSPPPTSMSNEQFF. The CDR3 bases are TGTGCCAGCAGTCCCCCGCCGACTAGCATGAGTAATGAGCAGTTCTTC.

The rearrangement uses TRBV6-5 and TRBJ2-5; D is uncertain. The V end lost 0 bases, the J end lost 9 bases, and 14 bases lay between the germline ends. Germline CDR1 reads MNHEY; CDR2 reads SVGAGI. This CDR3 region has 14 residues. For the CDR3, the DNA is TGTGCCAGCAGTTACTCGTCTGATCCTCATGCCCAGTACTTC. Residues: CASSYSSDPHAQYF.

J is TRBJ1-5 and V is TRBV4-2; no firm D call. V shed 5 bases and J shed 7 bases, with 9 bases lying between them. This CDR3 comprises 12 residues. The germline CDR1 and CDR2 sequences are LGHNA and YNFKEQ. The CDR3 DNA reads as TGTGCCAGCAGCATGACGGGCCAGCCCCAGCATTTT. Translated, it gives CASSMTGQPQHF.